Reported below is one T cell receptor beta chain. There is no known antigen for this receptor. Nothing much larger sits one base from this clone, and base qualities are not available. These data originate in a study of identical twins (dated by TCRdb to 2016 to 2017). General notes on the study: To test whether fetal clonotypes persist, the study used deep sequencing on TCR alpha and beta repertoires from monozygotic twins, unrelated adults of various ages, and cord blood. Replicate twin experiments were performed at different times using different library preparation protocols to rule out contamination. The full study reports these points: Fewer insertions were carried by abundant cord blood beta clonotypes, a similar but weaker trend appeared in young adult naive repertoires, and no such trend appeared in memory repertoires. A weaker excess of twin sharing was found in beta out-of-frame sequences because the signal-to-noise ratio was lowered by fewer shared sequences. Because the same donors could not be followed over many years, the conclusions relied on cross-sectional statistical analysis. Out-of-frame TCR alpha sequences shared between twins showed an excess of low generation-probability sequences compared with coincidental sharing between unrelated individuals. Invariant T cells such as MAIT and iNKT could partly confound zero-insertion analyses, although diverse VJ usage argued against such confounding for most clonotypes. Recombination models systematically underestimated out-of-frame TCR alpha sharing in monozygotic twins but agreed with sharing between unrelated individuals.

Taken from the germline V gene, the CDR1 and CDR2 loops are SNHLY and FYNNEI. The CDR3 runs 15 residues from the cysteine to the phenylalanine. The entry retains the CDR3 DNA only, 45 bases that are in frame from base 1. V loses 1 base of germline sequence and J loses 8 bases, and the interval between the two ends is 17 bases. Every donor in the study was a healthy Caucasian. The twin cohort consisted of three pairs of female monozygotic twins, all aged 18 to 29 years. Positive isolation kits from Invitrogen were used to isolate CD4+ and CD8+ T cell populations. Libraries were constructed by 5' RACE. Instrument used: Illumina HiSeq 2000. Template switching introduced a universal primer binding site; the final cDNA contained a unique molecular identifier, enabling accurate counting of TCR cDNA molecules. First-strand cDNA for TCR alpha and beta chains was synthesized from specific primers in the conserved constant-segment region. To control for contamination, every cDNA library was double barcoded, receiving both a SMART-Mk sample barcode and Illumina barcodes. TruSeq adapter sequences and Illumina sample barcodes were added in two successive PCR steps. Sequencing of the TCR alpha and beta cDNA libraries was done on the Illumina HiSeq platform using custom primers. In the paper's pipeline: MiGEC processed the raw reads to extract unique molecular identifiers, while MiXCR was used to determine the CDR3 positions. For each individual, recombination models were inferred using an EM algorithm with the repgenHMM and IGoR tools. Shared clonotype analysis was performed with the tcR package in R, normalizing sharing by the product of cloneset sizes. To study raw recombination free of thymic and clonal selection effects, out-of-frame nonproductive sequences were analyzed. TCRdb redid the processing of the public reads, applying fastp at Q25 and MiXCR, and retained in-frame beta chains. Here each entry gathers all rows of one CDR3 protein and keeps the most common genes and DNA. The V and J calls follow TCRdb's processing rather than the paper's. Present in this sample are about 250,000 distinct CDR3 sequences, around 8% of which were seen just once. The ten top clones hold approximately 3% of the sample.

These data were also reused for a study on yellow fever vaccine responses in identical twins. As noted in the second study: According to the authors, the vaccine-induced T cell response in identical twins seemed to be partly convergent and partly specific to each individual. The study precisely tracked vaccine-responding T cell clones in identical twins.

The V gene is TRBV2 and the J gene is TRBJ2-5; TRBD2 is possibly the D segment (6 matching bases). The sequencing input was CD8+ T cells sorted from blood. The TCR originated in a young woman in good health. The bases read TGTGCCAGCAGTGAAGTGGGAGGACGGGGGTTCACCCAGTACTTC. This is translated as CASSEVGGRGFTQYF.